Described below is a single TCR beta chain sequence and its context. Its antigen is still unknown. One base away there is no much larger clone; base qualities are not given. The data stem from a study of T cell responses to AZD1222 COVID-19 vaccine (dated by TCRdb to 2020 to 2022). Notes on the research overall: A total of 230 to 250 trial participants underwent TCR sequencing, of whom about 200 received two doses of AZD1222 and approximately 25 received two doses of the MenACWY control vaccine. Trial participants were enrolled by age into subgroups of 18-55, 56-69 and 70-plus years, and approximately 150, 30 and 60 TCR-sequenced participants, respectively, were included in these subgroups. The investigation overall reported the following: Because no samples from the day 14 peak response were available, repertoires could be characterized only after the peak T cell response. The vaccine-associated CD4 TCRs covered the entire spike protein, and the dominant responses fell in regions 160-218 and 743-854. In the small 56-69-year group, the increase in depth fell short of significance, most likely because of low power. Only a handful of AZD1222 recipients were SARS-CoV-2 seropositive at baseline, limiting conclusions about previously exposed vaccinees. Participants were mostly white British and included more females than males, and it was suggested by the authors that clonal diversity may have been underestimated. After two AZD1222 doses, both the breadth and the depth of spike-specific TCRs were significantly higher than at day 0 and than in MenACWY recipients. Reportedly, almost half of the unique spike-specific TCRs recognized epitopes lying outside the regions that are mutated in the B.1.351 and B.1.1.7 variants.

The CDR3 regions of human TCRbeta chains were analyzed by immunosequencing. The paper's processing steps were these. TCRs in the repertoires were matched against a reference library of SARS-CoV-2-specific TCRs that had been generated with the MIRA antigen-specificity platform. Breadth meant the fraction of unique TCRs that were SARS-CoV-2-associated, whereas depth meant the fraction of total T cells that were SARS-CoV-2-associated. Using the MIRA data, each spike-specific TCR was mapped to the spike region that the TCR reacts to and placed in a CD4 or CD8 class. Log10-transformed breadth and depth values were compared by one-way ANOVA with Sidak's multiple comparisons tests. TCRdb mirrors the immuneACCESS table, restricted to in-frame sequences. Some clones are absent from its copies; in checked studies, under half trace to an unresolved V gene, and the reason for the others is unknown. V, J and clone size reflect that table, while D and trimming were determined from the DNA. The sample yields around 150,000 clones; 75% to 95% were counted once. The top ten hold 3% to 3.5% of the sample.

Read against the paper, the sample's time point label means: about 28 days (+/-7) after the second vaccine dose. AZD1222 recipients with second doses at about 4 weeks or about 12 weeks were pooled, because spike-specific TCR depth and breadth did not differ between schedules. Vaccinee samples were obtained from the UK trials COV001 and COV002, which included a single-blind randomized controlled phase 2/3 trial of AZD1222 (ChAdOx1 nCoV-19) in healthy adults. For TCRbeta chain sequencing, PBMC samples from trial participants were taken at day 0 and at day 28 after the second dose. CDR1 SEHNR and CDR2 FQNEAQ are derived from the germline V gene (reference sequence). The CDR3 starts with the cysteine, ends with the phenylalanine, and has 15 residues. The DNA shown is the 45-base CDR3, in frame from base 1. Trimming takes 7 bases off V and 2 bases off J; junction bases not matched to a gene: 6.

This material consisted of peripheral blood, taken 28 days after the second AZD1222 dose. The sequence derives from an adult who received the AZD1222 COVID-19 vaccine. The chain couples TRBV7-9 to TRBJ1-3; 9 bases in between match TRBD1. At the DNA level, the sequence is TGTGCCAGCACCCATTGGGACAGGGCTGGAAACACCATATATTTT. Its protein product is CASTHWDRAGNTIYF.